The clone carrying this T cell receptor (beta chain) was picked up one time. These data come from a study of control samples from healthy donors and cancer patients. Repertoires were generated with immunoSEQ multiplex PCR, while TCRdb's copy carries only in-frame clones and drops some. The sample carries about 110,000 clones, approximately 87% recorded once. V gave up 1 base and J gave up 4 bases, with 7 bases separating them. CDR1 is SGHNT and CDR2 is YENEEA in the germline V gene. The CDR3 has 13 residues. The chain joins TRBV11-3 to TRBJ1-1; D is undetermined. This TCR came from a woman aged 55-75 years with lung cancer. The sequencing sample was made of PBMCs. The CDR3 sequence is CASSLVWITEAFF. The CDR3, as DNA: TGTGCCAGCAGCTTAGTCTGGATCACTGAAGCTTTCTTT. Filled out from reference TRBV11-3 and TRBJ1-1, the complete variable domain reads EAGVVQSPRYKIIEKKQPVAFWCNPISGHNTLYWYLQNLGQGPELLIRYENEEAVDDSQLPKDRFSAERLKGVDSTLKIQPAELGDSAVYLCASSLVWITEAFFGQGTRLTVV.